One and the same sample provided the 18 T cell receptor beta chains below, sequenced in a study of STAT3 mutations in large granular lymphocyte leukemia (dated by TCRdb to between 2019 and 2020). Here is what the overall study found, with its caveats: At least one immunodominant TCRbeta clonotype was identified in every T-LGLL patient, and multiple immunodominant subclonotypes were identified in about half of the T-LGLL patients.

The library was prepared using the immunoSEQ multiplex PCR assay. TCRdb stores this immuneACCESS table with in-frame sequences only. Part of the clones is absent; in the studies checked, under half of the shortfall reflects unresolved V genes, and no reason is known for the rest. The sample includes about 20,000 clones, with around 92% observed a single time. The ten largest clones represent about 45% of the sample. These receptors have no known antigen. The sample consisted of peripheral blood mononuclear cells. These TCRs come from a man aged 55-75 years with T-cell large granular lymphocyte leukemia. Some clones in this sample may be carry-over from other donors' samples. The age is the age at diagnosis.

DNA of the CDR3: TGCGCCAGCAGCTTCGGAATACTAGCGGGAGTAACAGATACGCAGTATTTT. It yields the protein CASSFGILAGVTDTQYF. The chain couples TRBV5-1 to TRBJ2-3, with 11 bases lining up with TRBD2. The CDR3 has 17 amino acids. CDR1 is SGHRS, CDR2 YFSETQ, per germline. V gave up 2 bases and J gave up 3 bases; unmatched junction bases: 8.

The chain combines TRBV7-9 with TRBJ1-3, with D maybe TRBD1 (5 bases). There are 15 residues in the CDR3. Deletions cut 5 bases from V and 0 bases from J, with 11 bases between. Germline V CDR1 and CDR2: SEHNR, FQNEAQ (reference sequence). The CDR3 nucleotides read TGTGCCAGCAGCGTCGGGGGGTACTCTGGAAACACCATATATTTT. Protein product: CASSVGGYSGNTIYF. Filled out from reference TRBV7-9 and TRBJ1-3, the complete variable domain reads DTGVSQNPRHKITKRGQNVTFRCDPISEHNRLYWYRQTLGQGPEFLTYFQNEAQLEKSRLLSDRFSAERPKGSFSTLEIQRTEQGDSAMYLCASSVGGYSGNTIYFGEGSWLTVV.

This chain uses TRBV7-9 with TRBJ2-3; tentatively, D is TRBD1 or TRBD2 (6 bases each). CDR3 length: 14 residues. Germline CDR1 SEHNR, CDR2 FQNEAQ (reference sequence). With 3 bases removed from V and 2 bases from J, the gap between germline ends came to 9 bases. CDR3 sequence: CASSLAGHTDTQYF. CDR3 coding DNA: TGTGCCAGCAGCTTGGCGGGACACACAGATACGCAGTATTTT.

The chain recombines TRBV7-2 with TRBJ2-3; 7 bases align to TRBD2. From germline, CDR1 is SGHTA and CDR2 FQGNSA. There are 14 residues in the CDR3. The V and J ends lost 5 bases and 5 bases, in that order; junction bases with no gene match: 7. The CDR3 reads CASSPNGGEDTQYF. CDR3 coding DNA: TGTGCCAGCAGCCCAAATGGGGGGGAAGATACGCAGTATTTT. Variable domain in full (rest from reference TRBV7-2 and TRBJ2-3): GAGVSQSPSNKVTEKGKDVELRCDPISGHTALYWYRQSLGQGLEFLIYFQGNSAPDKSGLPSDRFSAERTGGSVSTLTIQRTQQEDSAVYLCASSPNGGEDTQYFGPGTRLTVL.

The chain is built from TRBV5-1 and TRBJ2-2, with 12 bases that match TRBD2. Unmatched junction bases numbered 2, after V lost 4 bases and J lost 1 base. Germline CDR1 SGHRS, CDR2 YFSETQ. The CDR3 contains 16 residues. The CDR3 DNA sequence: TGCGCCAGCAGCACGGGACTAGCGGGGAACACCGGGGAGCTGTTTTTT. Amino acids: CASSTGLAGNTGELFF.

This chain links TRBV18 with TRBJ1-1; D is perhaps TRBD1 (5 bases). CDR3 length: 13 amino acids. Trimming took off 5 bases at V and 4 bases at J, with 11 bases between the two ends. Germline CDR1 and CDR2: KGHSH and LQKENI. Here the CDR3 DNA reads TGTGCCAGCTCAACCGACAGAAGCACTGAAGCTTTCTTT. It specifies CASSTDRSTEAFF.

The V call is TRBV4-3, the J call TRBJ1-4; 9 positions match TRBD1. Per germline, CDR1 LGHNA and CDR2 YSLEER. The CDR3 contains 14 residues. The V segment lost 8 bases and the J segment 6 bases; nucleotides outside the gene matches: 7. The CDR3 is CASAARDRDEKLFF. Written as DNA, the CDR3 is TGCGCCAGCGCTGCCCGGGACAGGGATGAAAAACTGTTTTTT.

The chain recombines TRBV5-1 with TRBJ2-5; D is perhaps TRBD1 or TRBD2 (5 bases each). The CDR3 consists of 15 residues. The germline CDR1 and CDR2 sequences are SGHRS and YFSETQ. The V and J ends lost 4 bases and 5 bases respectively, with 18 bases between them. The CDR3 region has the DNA TGCGCCAGCAGCCCGGTGGGGGTGGCAAGGGAGACCCAGTACTTC. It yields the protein CASSPVGVARETQYF. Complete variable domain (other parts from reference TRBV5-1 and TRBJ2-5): KAGVTQTPRYLIKTRGQQVTLSCSPISGHRSVSWYQQTPGQGLQFLFEYFSETQRNKGNFPGRFSGRQFSNSRSEMNVSTLELGDSALYLCASSPVGVARETQYFGPGTRLLVL.

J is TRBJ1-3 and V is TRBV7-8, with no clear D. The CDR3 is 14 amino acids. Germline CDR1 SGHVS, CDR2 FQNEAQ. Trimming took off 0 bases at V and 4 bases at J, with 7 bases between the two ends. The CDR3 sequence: CASSLASAGNTIYF. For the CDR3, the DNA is TGTGCCAGCAGCTTAGCGTCGGCGGGAAACACCATATATTTT.

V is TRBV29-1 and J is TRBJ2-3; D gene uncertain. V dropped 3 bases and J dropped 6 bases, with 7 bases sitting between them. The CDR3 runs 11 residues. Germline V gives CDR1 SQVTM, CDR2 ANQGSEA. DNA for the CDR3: TGCAGCGTTGACGTCTCGGATACGCAGTATTTT. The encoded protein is CSVDVSDTQYF.

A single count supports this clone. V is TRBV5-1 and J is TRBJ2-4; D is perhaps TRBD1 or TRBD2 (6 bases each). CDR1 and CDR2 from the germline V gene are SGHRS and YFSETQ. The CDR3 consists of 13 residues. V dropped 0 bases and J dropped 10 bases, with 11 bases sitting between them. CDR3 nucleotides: TGCGCCAGCAGCTTGGAGGGGGGAGATATTCAGTACTTC. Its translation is CASSLEGGDIQYF.

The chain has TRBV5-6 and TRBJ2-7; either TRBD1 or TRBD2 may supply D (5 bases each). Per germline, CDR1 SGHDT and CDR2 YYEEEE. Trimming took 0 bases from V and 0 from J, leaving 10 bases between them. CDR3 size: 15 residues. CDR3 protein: CASSLVVGTSYEQYF. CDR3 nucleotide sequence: TGTGCCAGCAGCTTGGTTGTAGGGACCTCCTACGAGCAGTACTTC.

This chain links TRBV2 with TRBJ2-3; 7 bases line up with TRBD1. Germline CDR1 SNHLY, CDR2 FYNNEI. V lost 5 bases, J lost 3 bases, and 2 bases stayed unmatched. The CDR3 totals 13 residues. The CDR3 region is CASSQGETDTQYF. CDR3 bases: TGTGCCAGCAGTCAGGGGGAAACAGATACGCAGTATTTT.

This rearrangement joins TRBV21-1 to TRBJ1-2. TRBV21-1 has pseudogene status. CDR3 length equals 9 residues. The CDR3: CAVFGGYTF. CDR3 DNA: TGTGCCGTCTTCGGAGGCTACACCTTC.

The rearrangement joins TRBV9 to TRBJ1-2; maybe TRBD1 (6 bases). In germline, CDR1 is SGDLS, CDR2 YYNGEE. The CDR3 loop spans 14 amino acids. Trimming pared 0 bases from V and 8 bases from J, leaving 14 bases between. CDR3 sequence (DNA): TGTGCCAGCAGCGTAGCCGCACAGGGTTTCGGCTACACCTTC. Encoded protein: CASSVAAQGFGYTF.

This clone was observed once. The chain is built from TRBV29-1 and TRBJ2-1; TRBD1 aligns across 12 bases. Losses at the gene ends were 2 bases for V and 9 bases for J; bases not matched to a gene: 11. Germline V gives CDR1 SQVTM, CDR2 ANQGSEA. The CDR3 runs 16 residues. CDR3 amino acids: CSVEPPGQGAPGEQFF. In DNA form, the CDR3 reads TGCAGCGTTGAACCACCGGGACAGGGGGCGCCAGGTGAGCAGTTCTTC.

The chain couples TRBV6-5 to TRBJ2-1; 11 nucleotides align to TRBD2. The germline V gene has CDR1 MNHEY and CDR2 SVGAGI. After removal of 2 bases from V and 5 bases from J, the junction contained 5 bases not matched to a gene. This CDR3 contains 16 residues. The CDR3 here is CASSYAGLAGNNEQFF. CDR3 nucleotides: TGTGCCAGCAGTTACGCTGGACTAGCGGGCAACAATGAGCAGTTCTTC.

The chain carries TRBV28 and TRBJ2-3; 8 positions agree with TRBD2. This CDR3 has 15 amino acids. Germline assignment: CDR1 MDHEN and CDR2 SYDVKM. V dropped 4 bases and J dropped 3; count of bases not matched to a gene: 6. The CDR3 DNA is TGTGCCAGCAGTTCCGACCCGGGAGGGACAGATACGCAGTATTTT. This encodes CASSSDPGGTDTQYF.